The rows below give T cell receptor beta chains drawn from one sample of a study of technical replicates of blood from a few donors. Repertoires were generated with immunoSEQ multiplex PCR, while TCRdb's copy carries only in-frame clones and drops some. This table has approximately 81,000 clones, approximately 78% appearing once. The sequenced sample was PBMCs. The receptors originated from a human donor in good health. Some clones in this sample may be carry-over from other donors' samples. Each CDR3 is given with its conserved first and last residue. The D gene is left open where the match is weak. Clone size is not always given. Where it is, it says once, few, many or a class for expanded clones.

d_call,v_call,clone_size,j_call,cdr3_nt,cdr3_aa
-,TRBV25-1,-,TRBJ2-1,TGTGCCAGCAGTGAATTTGACTACTACAATGAGCAGTTCTTC,CASSEFDYYNEQFF
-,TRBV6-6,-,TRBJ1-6,TGTGCCAGCAGTTACGGAGAAAATTCACCCCTCCACTTT,CASSYGENSPLHF
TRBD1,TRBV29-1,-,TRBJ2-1,TGCAGCGTTGGGAACAGGGGGACACACAATGAGCAGTTCTTC,CSVGNRGTHNEQFF
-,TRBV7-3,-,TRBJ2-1,TGTGCCAGCAGCTTAATAGGCTCACAGGGCCCCTACAATGAGCAGTTCTTC,CASSLIGSQGPYNEQFF
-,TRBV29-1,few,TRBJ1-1,TGCAGCGTTGTCTGGGGCGGCACTGAAGCTTTCTTT,CSVVWGGTEAFF
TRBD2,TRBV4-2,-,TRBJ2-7,TGTGCCAGCAGCCAGGAGGGACTAGCGGGTTCCTACGAGCAGTACTTC,CASSQEGLAGSYEQYF
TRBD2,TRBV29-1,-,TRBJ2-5,TGCAGCGTTGTGTCTAGCGGGAGTGGAGAGACCCAGTACTTC,CSVVSSGSGETQYF
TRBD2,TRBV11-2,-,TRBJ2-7,TGTGCCAGCAGCTTTGCCGGGACTAGCGGAGCCGAGCAGTACTTC,CASSFAGTSGAEQYF
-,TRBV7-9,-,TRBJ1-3,TGTGCCAGCAGCCCCCCCCCGAGGGTTGGAAACACCATATATTTT,CASSPPPRVGNTIYF
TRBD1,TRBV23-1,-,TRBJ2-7,TGCGCCAGCAGTCAAAATCCCGGGACAGTCTCCTACGAGCAGTACTTC,CASSQNPGTVSYEQYF
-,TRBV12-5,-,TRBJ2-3,TGTGCTAGTGGGACCGGGACTCACACAGATACGCAGTATTTT,CASGTGTHTDTQYF
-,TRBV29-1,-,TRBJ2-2,TGCAGCGTCTCGACAAAAAACACCGGGGAGCTGTTTTTT,CSVSTKNTGELFF
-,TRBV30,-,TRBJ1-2,TGTGCCTGGAGTGTTAAGGGGCTCTATGGCTACACCTTC,CAWSVKGLYGYTF
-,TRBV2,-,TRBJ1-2,TGTGCCAGCAGTGTTGGGGATAGCGATGGCTACACCTTC,CASSVGDSDGYTF